This T cell receptor (beta chain) was sequenced during a study of cytomegalovirus exposure and HLA in healthy donors. Study results and limitations: Subsequent analysis showed first-cohort TCR clusters tending to co-occur in over a hundred validation repertoires.

Only in-frame clones appear in the TCRdb table, and some are missing; sequencing was by immunoSEQ multiplex PCR. The sample shows some 320,000 clones, 87% of them seen only once. About this clone itself: The target antigen is unknown.

This receptor was obtained from a woman aged 25 to 45 in good health and CMV-seropositive. The specimen sequenced was PBMCs.

The CDR3 DNA sequence: TGTGCCAGCAGCACGACTATAGGGGGGCCAGGCCCATACGAGCAGTACTTC. Residues: CASSTTIGGPGPYEQYF. The chain links TRBV28 to TRBJ2-7, with D tentatively TRBD1 or TRBD2 (6 bases each). V lost 6 bases to trimming and J lost 4 bases, with 25 bases between them. Germline assignment: CDR1 MDHEN and CDR2 SYDVKM. The CDR3 has 17 residues.